A single sample gave rise to the 11 T cell receptor beta chains below, sequenced in a study of blood T cell repertoires in COVID-19 (dated by TCRdb to 2020 to 2022). Library preparation used the immunoSEQ multiplex PCR assay. TCRdb's version of the immuneACCESS table is confined to in-frame rearrangements and falls short of the full clone set. An unresolved V gene accounts for under half of the shortfall where checked; the remainder is of unknown origin. Across this sample there are about 230,000 clones, with 85% to 90% seen only once. Under 14% of the sample rests with the top ten. The sample taken for sequencing was peripheral blood. The receptors shown here come from a man between 45 and 60 years old with COVID-19, enrolled during active disease.

This chain joins TRBV19 and TRBJ1-5; 9 bases are a match to TRBD1. Germline-derived CDR1 and CDR2 are LNHDA and SQIVND (reference sequence). The CDR3 has 17 residues. J was trimmed by 2 bases and V by 5 bases; bases with no gene match: 10. The CDR3, as DNA: TGTGCCAGTAGTGCGACGGACAGGGGAGTCGGCAATCAGCCCCAGCATTTT. This codes for CASSATDRGVGNQPQHF.

The rearrangement uses TRBV5-4 and TRBJ2-2; weak D call: TRBD1 (6 bases). This CDR3 is built from 15 residues. Germline assignment: CDR1 SGHNT and CDR2 YYREEE (reference sequence). V lost 1 base, J lost 3 bases, and 10 bases lay in between. The CDR3 bases are TGTGCCAGCAGCTTGATGGGGGCGGACACCGGGGAGCTGTTTTTT. This gives the protein CASSLMGADTGELFF.

The J gene is TRBJ2-7, the V gene TRBV29-1; 7 positions agree with TRBD1. V lost 6 bases, J lost 12 bases, and 11 bases stayed unmatched. CDR3 length: 11 residues. The germline gives CDR1 SQVTM, CDR2 ANQGSEA. DNA for the CDR3: TGCAGCGTCTTCGACAGGGAGAACCTGTACTTC. It yields the protein CSVFDRENLYF.

This sequence joins TRBV2 and TRBJ1-1; D not certain. This CDR3 region has 14 residues. Germline loops: CDR1 SNHLY, CDR2 FYNNEI. V was shortened by 4 bases and J by 6 bases, with 15 bases between the two germline ends. The CDR3 region has the DNA TGTGCCAGCAGTGCGGAGATGGGTTCCGCTGAAGCTTTCTTT. Translated, it gives CASSAEMGSAEAFF.

The chain uses TRBV5-1 and TRBJ2-5; D gene unclear. Trimming removed 1 base from V and 3 bases from J, with 16 bases in between. CDR1 and CDR2 (germline): SGHRS, YFSETQ. This CDR3 is built from 16 residues. CDR3 region: CASSLTPTESEETQYF. CDR3 nucleotide sequence: TGCGCCAGCAGCTTGACCCCCACAGAGTCGGAAGAGACCCAGTACTTC.

The V gene is TRBV18, the J gene TRBJ1-3; 7 nucleotides match TRBD1. The CDR3 totals 15 residues. The V and J ends lost 5 bases and 0 bases, in that order; junction bases with no gene match: 4. Germline CDR1 reads KGHSH; CDR2 reads LQKENI. In nucleotides, the CDR3 is TGTGCCAGCTCATCGGACAGGAGCTCTGGAAACACCATATATTTT. Its protein product is CASSSDRSSGNTIYF.

The rearrangement uses TRBV18 and TRBJ2-7, with D perhaps TRBD1 (5 bases). CDR1 is KGHSH, CDR2 LQKENI, per germline. The CDR3 has 14 residues. V was shortened by 6 bases and J by 3 bases, with 15 bases between the two germline ends. The CDR3 is CASSDTTGNYEQYF. The CDR3 coding sequence is TGTGCCAGCTCCGATACTACAGGTAACTACGAGCAGTACTTC.

The chain joins TRBV7-3 to TRBJ2-3; maybe TRBD2 (5 bases). The CDR3 extends over 15 amino acids. V was trimmed by 5 bases and J by 0 bases, leaving 12 bases between them. Germline values: CDR1 SGHTA, CDR2 FQGTGA. CDR3 nucleotide sequence: TGTGCCAGCAGCCGCGAGCGGACTAGCACAGATACGCAGTATTTT. Protein: CASSRERTSTDTQYF.

The V gene is TRBV24-1, the J gene TRBJ1-5; D may be TRBD1 (5 bases). The CDR3 length is 14 residues. The germline CDR1 and CDR2 sequences are KGHDR and SFDVKD. V shed 6 bases and J shed 3 bases, with 11 bases lying between them. The CDR3 spells CATSLRGFNQPQHF. CDR3 coding DNA: TGTGCCACCAGTCTAAGGGGCTTCAATCAGCCCCAGCATTTT.

This clone was picked up a small number of times. The gene calls are TRBV12-3 or TRBV12-4 and TRBJ2-1; the D gene is possibly TRBD1 (5 bases). This CDR3 contains 13 residues. Trimming left V 3 bases short and J 8 bases short, with 11 bases between. The CDR3 sequence: CASSLGRLDEQFF. In DNA, the CDR3 is TGTGCCAGCAGTTTGGGGCGTTTGGATGAGCAGTTCTTC.

This clone was observed a single time. The chain has TRBV6-6 and TRBJ1-4; D is undetermined. The CDR3 extends over 15 amino acids. V lost 10 bases, J lost 0 bases, and 15 bases lay in between. Germline V gene data show CDR1 as MNHNY and CDR2 as SVGAGI (reference sequence). The CDR3 DNA is TGTGCCACCAAAACCGGAGGATCAACTAATGAAAAACTGTTTTTT. It translates to CATKTGGSTNEKLFF.